The present T cell receptor (beta chain) was sequenced within a study of blood T cell repertoires in COVID-19. Study-wide background: Acute and convalescent COVID-19 specimens originated in the United States, Italy and Spain. PBMCs, B-cell-depleted T cells, or T cells were the source of the cDNA or gDNA that made up the material.

Germline V lookup: CDR1 LGHDT, CDR2 YNNKEL (reference sequence). There are 15 residues in the CDR3. V dropped 0 bases and J dropped 4 bases, with 10 bases sitting between them. Participants had their cohort set by participant-reported clinical history. The table came from immunoSEQ multiplex PCR; TCRdb's copy has only in-frame clones and leaves some out. The sample shows about 160,000 clones, less than 90% of them seen only once. The sequence was collected from a woman between 45 and 60 years old who had recovered from COVID-19. Specimen: PBMCs or T cells enriched from blood (not recorded which). The chain uses TRBV3-1 (or the pseudogene TRBV3-2) and TRBJ1-5; D gene uncertain. The CDR3 sequence is CASSQDRRKNQPQHF. The CDR3 DNA follows: TGTGCCAGCAGCCAAGATAGGCGGAAGAATCAGCCCCAGCATTTT.